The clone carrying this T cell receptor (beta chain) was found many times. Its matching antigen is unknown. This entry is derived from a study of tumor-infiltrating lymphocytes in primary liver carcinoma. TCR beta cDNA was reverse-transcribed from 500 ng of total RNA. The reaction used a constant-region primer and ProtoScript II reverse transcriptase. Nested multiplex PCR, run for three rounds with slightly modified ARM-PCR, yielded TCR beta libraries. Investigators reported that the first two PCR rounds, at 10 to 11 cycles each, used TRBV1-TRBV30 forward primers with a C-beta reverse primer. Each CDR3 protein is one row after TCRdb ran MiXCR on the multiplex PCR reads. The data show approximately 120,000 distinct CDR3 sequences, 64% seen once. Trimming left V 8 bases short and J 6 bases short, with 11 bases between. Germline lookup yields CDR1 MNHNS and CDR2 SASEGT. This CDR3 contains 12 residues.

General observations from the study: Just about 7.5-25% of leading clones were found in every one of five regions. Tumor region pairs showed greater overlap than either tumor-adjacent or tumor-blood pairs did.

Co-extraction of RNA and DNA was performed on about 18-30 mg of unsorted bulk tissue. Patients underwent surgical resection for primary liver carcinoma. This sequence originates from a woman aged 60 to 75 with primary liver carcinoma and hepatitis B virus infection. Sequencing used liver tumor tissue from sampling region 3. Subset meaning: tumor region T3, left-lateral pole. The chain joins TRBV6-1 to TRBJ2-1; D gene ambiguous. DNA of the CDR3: TGTGCCAGCTCGACCTGGGGCAATGAGCAGTTCTTC. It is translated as CASSTWGNEQFF.